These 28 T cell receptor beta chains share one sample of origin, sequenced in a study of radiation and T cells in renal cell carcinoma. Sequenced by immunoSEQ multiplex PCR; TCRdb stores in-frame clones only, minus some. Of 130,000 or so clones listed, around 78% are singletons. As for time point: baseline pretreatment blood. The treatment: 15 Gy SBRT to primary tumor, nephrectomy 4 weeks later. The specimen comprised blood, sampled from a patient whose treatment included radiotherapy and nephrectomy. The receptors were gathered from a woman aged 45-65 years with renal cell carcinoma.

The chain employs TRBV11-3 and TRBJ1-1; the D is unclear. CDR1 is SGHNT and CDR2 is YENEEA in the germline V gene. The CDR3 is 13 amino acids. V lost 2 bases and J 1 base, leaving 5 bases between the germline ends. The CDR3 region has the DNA TGTGCCAGCAGCTTATCCGAGAACACTGAAGCTTTCTTT. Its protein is CASSLSENTEAFF.

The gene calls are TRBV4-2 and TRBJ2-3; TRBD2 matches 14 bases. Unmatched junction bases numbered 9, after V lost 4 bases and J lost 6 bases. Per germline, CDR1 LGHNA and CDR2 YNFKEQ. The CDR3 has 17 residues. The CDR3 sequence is CASSREGLAGVRDTQYF. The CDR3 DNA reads TGTGCCAGCAGCCGAGAGGGACTAGCGGGAGTTAGGGATACGCAGTATTTT.

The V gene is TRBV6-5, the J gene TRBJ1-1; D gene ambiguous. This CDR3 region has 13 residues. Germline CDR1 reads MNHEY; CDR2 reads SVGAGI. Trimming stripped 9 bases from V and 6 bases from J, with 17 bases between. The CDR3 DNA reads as TGTGCCAGTCGAAGGGCCACGGGCGCTGAAGCTTTCTTT. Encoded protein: CASRRATGAEAFF.

Here the CDR3 reads CASSIGTGLSRTEAFF. The CDR3 nucleotides are TGTGCCAGTAGTATCGGGACAGGGTTGTCGAGGACTGAAGCTTTCTTT. The rearrangement links TRBV19 to TRBJ1-1, with TRBD1 identical over 9 bases. Germline-derived CDR1 and CDR2 are LNHDA and SQIVND (reference sequence). Trimming removed 3 bases from V and 5 bases from J; junction bases left unmatched: 10. This CDR3 comprises 16 residues.

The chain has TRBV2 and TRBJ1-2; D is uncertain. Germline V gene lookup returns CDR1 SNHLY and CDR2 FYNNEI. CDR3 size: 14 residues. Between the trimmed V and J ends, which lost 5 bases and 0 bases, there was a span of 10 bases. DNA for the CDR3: TGTGCCAGCAGTTTAAGGGCGACTAACTATGGCTACACCTTC. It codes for CASSLRATNYGYTF.

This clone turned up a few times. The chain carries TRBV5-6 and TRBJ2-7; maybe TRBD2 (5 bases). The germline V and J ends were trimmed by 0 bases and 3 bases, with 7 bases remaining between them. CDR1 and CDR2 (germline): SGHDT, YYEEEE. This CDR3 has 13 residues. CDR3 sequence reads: CASSLVEDYEQYF. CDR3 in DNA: TGTGCCAGCAGCTTGGTGGAGGACTACGAGCAGTACTTC.

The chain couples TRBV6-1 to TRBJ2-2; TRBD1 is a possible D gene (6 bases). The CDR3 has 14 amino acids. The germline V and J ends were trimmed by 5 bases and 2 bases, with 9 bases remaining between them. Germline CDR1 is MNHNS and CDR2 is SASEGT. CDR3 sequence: CASSLTGNTGELFF. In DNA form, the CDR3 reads TGTGCCAGCAGTTTGACAGGAAACACCGGGGAGCTGTTTTTT.

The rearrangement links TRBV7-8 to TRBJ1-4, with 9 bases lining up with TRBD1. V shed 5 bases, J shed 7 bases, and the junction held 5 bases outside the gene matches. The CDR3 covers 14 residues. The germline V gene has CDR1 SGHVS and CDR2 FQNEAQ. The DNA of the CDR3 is TGTGCCAGCAGCCTACGGGACAGGGCTGAAAAACTGTTTTTT. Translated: CASSLRDRAEKLFF.

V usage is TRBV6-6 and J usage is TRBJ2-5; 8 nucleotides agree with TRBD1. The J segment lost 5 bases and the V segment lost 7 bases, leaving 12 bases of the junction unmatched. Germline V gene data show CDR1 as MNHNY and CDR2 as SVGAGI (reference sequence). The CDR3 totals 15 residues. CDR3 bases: TGTGCCAGCAACATTAATTCAGGGGGCCGGGAGACCCAGTACTTC. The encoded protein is CASNINSGGRETQYF.

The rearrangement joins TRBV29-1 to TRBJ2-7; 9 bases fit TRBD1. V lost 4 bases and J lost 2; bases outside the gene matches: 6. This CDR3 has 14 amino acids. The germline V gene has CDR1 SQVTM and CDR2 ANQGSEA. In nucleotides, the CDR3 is TGCAGCGTTGTTTCCGACAGGGGGACCTACGAGCAGTACTTC. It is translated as CSVVSDRGTYEQYF.

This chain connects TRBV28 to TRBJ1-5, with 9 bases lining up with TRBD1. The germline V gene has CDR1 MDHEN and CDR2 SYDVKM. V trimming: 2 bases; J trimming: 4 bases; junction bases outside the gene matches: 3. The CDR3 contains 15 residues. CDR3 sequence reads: CASSLGTGLNQPQHF. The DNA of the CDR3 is TGTGCCAGCAGTTTAGGGACAGGGCTTAATCAGCCCCAGCATTTT. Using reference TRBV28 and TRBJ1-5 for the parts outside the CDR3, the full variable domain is DVKVTQSSRYLVKRTGEKVFLECVQDMDHENMFWYRQDPGLGLRLIYFSYDVKMKEKGDIPEGYSVSREKKERFSLILESASTNQTSMYLCASSLGTGLNQPQHFGDGTRLSIL.

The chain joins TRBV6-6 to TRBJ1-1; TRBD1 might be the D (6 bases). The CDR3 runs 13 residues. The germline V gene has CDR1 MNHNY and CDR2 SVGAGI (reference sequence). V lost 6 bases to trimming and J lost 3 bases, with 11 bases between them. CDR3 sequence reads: CASRAPGDTEAFF. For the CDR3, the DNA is TGTGCCAGCAGAGCCCCAGGGGACACTGAAGCTTTCTTT.

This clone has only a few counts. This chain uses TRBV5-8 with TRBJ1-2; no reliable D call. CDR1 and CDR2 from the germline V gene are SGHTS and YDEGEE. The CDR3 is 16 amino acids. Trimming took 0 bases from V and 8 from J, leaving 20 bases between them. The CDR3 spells CASSLATRAGRPGYTF. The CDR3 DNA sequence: TGTGCCAGCAGCTTGGCCACACGGGCCGGCCGTCCCGGCTACACCTTC.

The CDR3: CASSRGQNGYTF. In nucleotides, the CDR3 is TGTGCCAGCAGTCGCGGACAGAATGGCTACACCTTC. The V call is TRBV6-5, the J call TRBJ1-2, with D tentatively TRBD1 (6 bases). This CDR3 has 12 residues. V lost 5 bases and J lost 6, with 10 bases in between. The germline V gene has CDR1 MNHEY and CDR2 SVGAGI.

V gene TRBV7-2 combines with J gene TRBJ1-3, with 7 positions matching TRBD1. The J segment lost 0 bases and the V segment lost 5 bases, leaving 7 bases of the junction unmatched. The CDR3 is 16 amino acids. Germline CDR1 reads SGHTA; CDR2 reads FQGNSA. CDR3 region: CASSMGQSFSGNTIYF. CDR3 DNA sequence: TGTGCCAGCAGCATGGGACAGTCCTTCTCTGGAAACACCATATATTTT.

The CDR3 DNA sequence: TGTGCAACTAGTATTTGGGGCGGCAATCAGCCCCAGCATTTT. Encoded protein: CATSIWGGNQPQHF. V and J are TRBV19 and TRBJ1-5; a weak D match, TRBD1 (5 bases). The CDR3 extends over 14 amino acids. Germline V gene sequence: CDR1 LNHDA, CDR2 SQIVND (reference sequence).

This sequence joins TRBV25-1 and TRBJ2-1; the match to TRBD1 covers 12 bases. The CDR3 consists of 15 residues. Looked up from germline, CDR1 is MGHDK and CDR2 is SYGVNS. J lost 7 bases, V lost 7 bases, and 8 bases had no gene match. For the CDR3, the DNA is TGTGCCAGCACCCAAGGGACAGGGGGCAGGAATGAGCAGTTCTTC. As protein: CASTQGTGGRNEQFF.

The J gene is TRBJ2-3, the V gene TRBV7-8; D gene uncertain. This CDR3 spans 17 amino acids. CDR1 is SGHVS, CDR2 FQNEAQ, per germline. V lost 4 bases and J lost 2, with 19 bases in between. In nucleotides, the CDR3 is TGTGCCAGCAGCTCCCACCCTACCACATTTTTCACAGATACGCAGTATTTT. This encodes CASSSHPTTFFTDTQYF.

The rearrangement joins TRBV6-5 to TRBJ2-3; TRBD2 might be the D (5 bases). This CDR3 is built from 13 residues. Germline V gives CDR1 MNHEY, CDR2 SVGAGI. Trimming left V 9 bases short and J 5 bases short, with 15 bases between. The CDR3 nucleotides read TGTGCCAGTTCGGGGAATTTGGTAGATACGCAGTATTTT. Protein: CASSGNLVDTQYF.

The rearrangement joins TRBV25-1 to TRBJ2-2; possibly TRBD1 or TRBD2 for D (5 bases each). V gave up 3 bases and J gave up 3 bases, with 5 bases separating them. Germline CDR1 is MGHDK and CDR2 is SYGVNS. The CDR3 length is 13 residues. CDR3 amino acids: CASSEGDTGELFF. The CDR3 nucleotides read TGTGCCAGCAGTGAGGGGGACACCGGGGAGCTGTTTTTT.

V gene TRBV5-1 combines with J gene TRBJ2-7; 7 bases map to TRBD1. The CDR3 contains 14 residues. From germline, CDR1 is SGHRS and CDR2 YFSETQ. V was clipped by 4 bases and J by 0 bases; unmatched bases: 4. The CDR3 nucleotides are TGCGCCAGCAGCCTGGGACAGTACTCCTACGAGCAGTACTTC. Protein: CASSLGQYSYEQYF.

For the CDR3, the DNA is TGTGCCAGCAGCCAAAGGACTAGCGGCTCCTACAATGAGCAGTTCTTC. Protein: CASSQRTSGSYNEQFF. The chain uses TRBV5-4 and TRBJ2-1, with 10 bases fitting TRBD2. With V trimmed by 4 bases and J by 0 bases, 4 bases remained unmatched. CDR1 SGHNT and CDR2 YYREEE come from the germline V gene (reference sequence). The CDR3 is made up of 16 amino acids.

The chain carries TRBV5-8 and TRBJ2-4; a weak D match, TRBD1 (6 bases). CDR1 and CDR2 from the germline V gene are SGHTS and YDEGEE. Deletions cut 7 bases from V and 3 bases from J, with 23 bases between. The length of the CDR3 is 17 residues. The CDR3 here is CASGPRWDNSGKNIQYF. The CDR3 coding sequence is TGTGCCAGCGGACCACGCTGGGACAACTCTGGCAAAAACATTCAGTACTTC.

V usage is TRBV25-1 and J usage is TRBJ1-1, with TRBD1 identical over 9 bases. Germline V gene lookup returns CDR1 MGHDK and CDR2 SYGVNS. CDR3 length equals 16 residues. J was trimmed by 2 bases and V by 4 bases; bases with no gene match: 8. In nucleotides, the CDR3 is TGTGCCAGCAGTGCGCCGACAGGGGGGAGCAACACTGAAGCTTTCTTT. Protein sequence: CASSAPTGGSNTEAFF. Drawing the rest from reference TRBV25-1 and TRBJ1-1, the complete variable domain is EADIYQTPRYLVIGTGKKITLECSQTMGHDKMYWYQQDPGMELHLIHYSYGVNSTEKGDLSSESTVSRIRTEHFPLTLESARPSHTSQYLCASSAPTGGSNTEAFFGQGTRLTVV.

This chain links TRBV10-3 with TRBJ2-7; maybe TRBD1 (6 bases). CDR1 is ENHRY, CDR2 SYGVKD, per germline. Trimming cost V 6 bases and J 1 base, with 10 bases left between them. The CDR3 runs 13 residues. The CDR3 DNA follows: TGTGCCATCAGGCAGGACAGTTCCTACGAGCAGTACTTC. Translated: CAIRQDSSYEQYF.

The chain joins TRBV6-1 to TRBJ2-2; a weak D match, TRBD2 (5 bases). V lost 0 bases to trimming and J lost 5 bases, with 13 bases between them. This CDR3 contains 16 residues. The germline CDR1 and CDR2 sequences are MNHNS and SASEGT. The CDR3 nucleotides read TGTGCCAGCAGTGAAGCAAGGCGGGCCGGGACCGGGGAGCTGTTTTTT. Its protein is CASSEARRAGTGELFF.

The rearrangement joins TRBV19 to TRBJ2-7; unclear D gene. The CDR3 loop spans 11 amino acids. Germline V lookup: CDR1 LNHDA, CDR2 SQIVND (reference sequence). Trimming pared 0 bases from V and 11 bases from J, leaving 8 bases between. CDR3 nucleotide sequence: TGTGCCAGTAGTATAGACCTCCAAGAGTACTTC. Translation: CASSIDLQEYF.

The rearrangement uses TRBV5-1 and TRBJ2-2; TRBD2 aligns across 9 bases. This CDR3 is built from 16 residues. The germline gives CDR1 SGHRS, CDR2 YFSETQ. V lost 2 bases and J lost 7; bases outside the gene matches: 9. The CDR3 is CASSFSASGEYGELFF. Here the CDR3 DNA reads TGCGCCAGCAGCTTTAGCGCTAGCGGGGAATACGGGGAGCTGTTTTTT.